A single sample is the source of the 29 T cell receptor beta chains below, sequenced in a study of spatial heterogeneity in lung cancer. Stated time point: sample taken at primary tumor resection. From tumor, nontumor lung or frozen PBMC, whole RNA was taken unsorted for sequencing. Using its own MiXCR run on the 5' RACE reads, TCRdb lists one record per CDR3 protein. The sample lists 15,000 to 20,000 distinct CDR3 sequences, over 20% occurring once. Here the sequenced sample was PBMCs, taken at surgery. The origin of the receptors is a female donor with early-stage non-small cell lung cancer.

This clonotype was counted at least ten times. V is TRBV7-2 and J is TRBJ2-3; possible D gene TRBD2, 6 bases. The CDR3 contains 15 residues. V dropped 5 bases and J dropped 8 bases, with 20 bases sitting between them. Germline CDR1 SGHTA, CDR2 FQGNSA. The CDR3 protein is CASSRTLASVGTQYF. The CDR3 coding sequence is TGTGCCAGCAGCCGAACCCTAGCGAGCGTAGGTACGCAGTATTTT.

The chain has TRBV20-1 and TRBJ2-7; 9 bases agree with TRBD1. CDR1 DFQATT and CDR2 SNEGSKA come from the germline V gene (reference sequence). This CDR3 has 15 amino acids. V was pared by 6 bases and J by 6 bases, with 15 bases of the junction left unmatched. CDR3 nucleotide sequence: TGCAGTGCCGAGGACCGGGACAGGGCGCTTGGCGAGCAGTACGTC. Encoded protein: CSAEDRDRALGEQYV.

The chain couples TRBV29-1 to TRBJ2-2; 7 bases align to TRBD2. J was trimmed by 2 bases and V by 7 bases; bases with no gene match: 7. Germline-derived CDR1 and CDR2 are SQVTM and ANQGSEA. The CDR3 runs 14 residues. The CDR3 is CSAEAGPNTGELFF. The CDR3 DNA reads TGCAGCGCCGAAGCGGGACCCAACACCGGGGAGCTGTTTTTT.

At least ten counts were recorded for this clonotype. This rearrangement joins TRBV6-2 or TRBV6-3 to TRBJ2-7, with D unclear. Per germline, CDR1 MNHEY and CDR2 SVGEGT. The CDR3 totals 17 residues. V dropped 5 bases and J dropped 5 bases, with 25 bases sitting between them. The CDR3 loop is CASSPGPRRIPHHEQYF. The CDR3 coding sequence is TGTGCCAGCAGTCCCGGCCCCCGGCGCATTCCCCATCACGAGCAGTACTTC.

This clonotype was recorded at least ten times. The chain employs TRBV20-1 and TRBJ1-5; D unresolved. The ends were cut back, 5 bases at V and 3 bases at J, with 8 bases in the middle. Germline loops: CDR1 DFQATT, CDR2 SNEGSKA (reference sequence). The CDR3 runs to 12 residues. The CDR3 coding sequence is TGCAGTGCTTCGACCTACAATCAGCCCCAGCATTTT. Translated: CSASTYNQPQHF.

This clonotype showed up many times. The CDR3 DNA follows: TGTGCCAGCAGCTTAAGCCGGGAAGGGAACATTCAGTACTTC. Protein: CASSLSREGNIQYF. This chain connects TRBV7-3 to TRBJ2-4; D perhaps matches TRBD2 (5 bases). Trimming removed 1 base from V and 7 bases from J, with 11 bases in between. Germline V gene sequence: CDR1 SGHTA, CDR2 FQGTGA. The CDR3 sequence is 14 residues long.

This clonotype was observed at least ten times. CDR3 nucleotide sequence: TGCGCCAGCAGCCAAGGTCCTCTACGCACAGATACGCAGTATTTT. Protein: CASSQGPLRTDTQYF. The rearrangement joins TRBV4-1 to TRBJ2-3; D is uncertain. The ends were cut back, 1 base at V and 1 base at J, with 9 bases in the middle. The CDR3 sequence is 15 residues long. Germline V gives CDR1 MGHRA, CDR2 YSYEKL.

This clonotype is deemed medium-sized. The V call is TRBV11-2, the J call TRBJ2-7; no definite D call. Germline CDR1 and CDR2: SGHAT and FQNNGV. V lost 4 bases, J lost 3 bases, and 16 bases lay in between. This CDR3 has 15 amino acids. The CDR3: CASSSEPLKIYEQYF. The CDR3 region has the DNA TGTGCCAGCAGCTCGGAGCCCCTCAAAATCTACGAGCAGTACTTC.

This clonotype was observed at least ten times. This chain joins TRBV19 and TRBJ2-7, with 11 nucleotides matching TRBD2. The CDR3 runs 17 residues. Germline trimming cut 2 bases from V and 2 bases from J; bases unmatched to any gene: 8. Germline values: CDR1 LNHDA, CDR2 SQIVND (reference sequence). The CDR3 region has the DNA TGTGCCAGTAGTATAACCCCTACTAGCGGGAGCCCCTACGAGCAGTACTTC. It codes for CASSITPTSGSPYEQYF.

This clonotype was seen a few times. The chain uses TRBV6-6 and TRBJ2-5; the D is unclear. From germline, CDR1 is MNHNY and CDR2 SVGAGI (reference sequence). V was clipped by 6 bases and J by 0 bases, with 20 bases between them. The CDR3 has 17 residues. Here the CDR3 reads CASSDTAGAINQETQYF. CDR3 DNA sequence: TGTGCCAGCAGCGACACGGCAGGCGCCATAAACCAAGAGACCCAGTACTTC.

Ten or more counts support this clonotype. This CDR3 reads CASSLDPVSSYNEQFF. The CDR3 DNA reads as TGCGCCAGCAGCTTGGATCCAGTATCTTCATACAATGAGCAGTTCTTC. The V and J genes are TRBV5-1 and TRBJ2-1; D unclear. The CDR3 spans 16 residues. The ends were cut back, 0 bases at V and 4 bases at J, with 14 bases in the middle. The germline CDR1 and CDR2 sequences are SGHRS and YFSETQ.

Many counts were recorded for this clonotype. The chain combines TRBV18 with TRBJ2-3, with a possible D match to TRBD2 (5 bases). The germline V and J ends were trimmed by 3 bases and 2 bases, with 12 bases remaining between them. The CDR3 loop spans 15 amino acids. The germline gives CDR1 KGHSH, CDR2 LQKENI. The CDR3 reads CASSPRSTITDTQYF. Here the CDR3 DNA reads TGTGCCAGCTCACCCCGATCGACTATCACAGATACGCAGTATTTT.

This clonotype was detected many times. V gene TRBV20-1 combines with J gene TRBJ2-7; 11 bases align to TRBD2. The J segment lost 2 bases and the V segment lost 6 bases, leaving 6 bases of the junction unmatched. The CDR3 consists of 14 residues. The germline V gene has CDR1 DFQATT and CDR2 SNEGSKA (reference sequence). The CDR3 DNA reads TGCAGTGCCACGGGACTAGCGGAGCCCTACGAGCAGTACTTC. Protein: CSATGLAEPYEQYF.

This clonotype was recorded many times. The rearrangement links TRBV20-1 to TRBJ1-3, with 8 nucleotides matching TRBD1. The ends lost 4 bases at V and 6 bases at J; junction bases unmatched: 5. This CDR3 is 13 amino acids long. Germline values: CDR1 DFQATT, CDR2 SNEGSKA (reference sequence). The chain's CDR3 is CSAKDRVVNTIYF. The CDR3, as DNA: TGCAGTGCTAAGGACAGGGTGGTAAACACCATATATTTT.

This clonotype was seen at least ten times. The chain couples TRBV20-1 to TRBJ2-5; D is uncertain. Germline CDR1 is DFQATT and CDR2 is SNEGSKA (reference sequence). Trimming stripped 1 base from V and 4 bases from J, with 4 bases between. The CDR3 has 11 amino acids. The CDR3 is CSARGPETQYF. The CDR3 bases are TGCAGTGCTAGAGGCCCAGAGACCCAGTACTTC.

This clonotype is large by share. This rearrangement joins TRBV18 to TRBJ1-1; no firm D call. The length of the CDR3 is 16 residues. Trimming left V 3 bases short and J 5 bases short, with 19 bases between. The germline gives CDR1 KGHSH, CDR2 LQKENI. The CDR3 coding sequence is TGTGCCAGCTCACCGACGGTTCAGGAAGGTCCTACTGAAGCTTTCTTT. This encodes CASSPTVQEGPTEAFF.

This clonotype was observed at least ten times. The chain joins TRBV4-1 to TRBJ2-2; D call uncertain. The CDR3 extends over 13 amino acids. Between the trimmed V and J ends, which lost 4 bases and 3 bases, there was a span of 6 bases. Germline CDR1 MGHRA, CDR2 YSYEKL. This CDR3 is CASSRDYTGELFF. As DNA, the CDR3 is TGCGCCAGCAGCCGAGACTACACCGGGGAGCTGTTTTTT.

This clonotype has at least ten counts. The chain has TRBV19 and TRBJ2-1; the match to TRBD1 covers 9 bases. Trimming took 7 bases from V and 5 from J; bases not matched to a gene: 6. CDR3 size: 14 residues. Germline V gene sequence: CDR1 LNHDA, CDR2 SQIVND (reference sequence). The CDR3 sequence: CASTRTGENNEQFF. The CDR3 coding sequence is TGTGCCAGTACCCGGACAGGGGAGAACAATGAGCAGTTCTTC.

This clonotype was seen many times. The chain combines TRBV2 with TRBJ1-1; D may be TRBD1 (5 bases). CDR3 length equals 14 residues. Germline CDR1 reads SNHLY; CDR2 reads FYNNEI. Trimming stripped 4 bases from V and 4 bases from J, with 13 bases between. CDR3 DNA: TGTGCCAGCAGTGTTGTCCTGGGGGGCACTGAAGCTTTCTTT. Amino acids: CASSVVLGGTEAFF.

This clonotype was counted many times. The J gene is TRBJ2-7, the V gene TRBV19, with D maybe TRBD2 (5 bases). The CDR3 consists of 13 residues. The V and J ends lost 3 bases and 2 bases respectively, with 8 bases between them. Germline CDR1 and CDR2: LNHDA and SQIVND (reference sequence). The CDR3 protein is CASSIGKPYEQYF. For the CDR3, the DNA is TGTGCCAGTAGTATCGGGAAACCCTACGAGCAGTACTTC. Filled out from reference TRBV19 and TRBJ2-7, the complete variable domain reads DGGITQSPKYLFRKEGQNVTLSCEQNLNHDAMYWYRQDPGQGLRLIYYSQIVNDFQKGDIAEGYSVSREKKESFPLTVTSAQKNPTAFYLCASSIGKPYEQYFGPGTRLTVT.

The chain joins TRBV20-1 to TRBJ2-1; 7 nucleotides match TRBD2. The germline V gene encodes CDR1 DFQATT and CDR2 SNEGSKA (reference sequence). This CDR3 is 14 amino acids long. With V trimmed by 6 bases and J by 5 bases, 10 bases remained unmatched. CDR3 DNA: TGCAGTGCGGGGGGAGGGCTAGCGGACAATGAGCAGTTCTTC. Its protein product is CSAGGGLADNEQFF.

This clonotype counts as large (0.1 to 1%). The gene calls are TRBV7-6 and TRBJ2-6; D ambiguous. The germline CDR1 and CDR2 sequences are SGHVS and FNYEAQ. Trimming pared 5 bases from V and 4 bases from J, leaving 9 bases between. This CDR3 region has 14 residues. The DNA of the CDR3 is TGTGCCAGCAGCCCCCAGCTAGGGGCCAACGTCCTGACTTTC. Encoded protein: CASSPQLGANVLTF.

In this sample, this clonotype turned up many times. V gene TRBV30 combines with J gene TRBJ1-2; D remains ambiguous. Germline V gene lookup returns CDR1 GTSNPN and CDR2 SVGIG (reference sequence). The germline V and J ends were trimmed by 0 bases and 2 bases, with 13 bases remaining between them. The CDR3 has 15 residues. CDR3 nucleotide sequence: TGTGCCTGGAGTGTAAGCCACTTGGCCAACTATGGCTACACCTTC. It encodes CAWSVSHLANYGYTF.

This clonotype has a handful of counts. V and J are TRBV4-3 and TRBJ2-7; 12 nucleotides align to TRBD2. V dropped 1 base and J dropped 2; count of bases not matched to a gene: 0. Germline V gene data show CDR1 as LGHNA and CDR2 as YSLEER. The CDR3 loop spans 15 amino acids. CDR3 bases: TGCGCCAGCAGCCAAGGACTAGCGGGAGCCTACGAGCAGTACTTC. Translated: CASSQGLAGAYEQYF.

This clonotype showed up many times. The chain combines TRBV6-6 with TRBJ1-2; possibly TRBD1 for D (5 bases). The germline V gene encodes CDR1 MNHNY and CDR2 SVGAGI (reference sequence). The CDR3 is made up of 15 amino acids. Trimming left V 7 bases short and J 7 bases short, with 22 bases between. CDR3 nucleotides: TGTGCCAGCACCTACGGGGCAGGGATGGAGGTTGGCTACACCTTC. As protein: CASTYGAGMEVGYTF.

In regard to this clonotype: A clone one base away is much larger, so this may be a read error. The chain employs TRBV7-2 and TRBJ2-3; a weak D match, TRBD2 (5 bases). This CDR3 spans 14 amino acids. The germline V and J ends were trimmed by 2 bases and 11 bases, with 17 bases remaining between them. Germline-derived CDR1 and CDR2 are SGHTA and FQGNSA. DNA for the CDR3: TGTGCCAGCAGCTTATTTGTCGGGATAGGAGGGCAGTATTTT. Protein product: CASSLFVGIGGQYF.

This clonotype has ten or more counts. The chain uses TRBV2 and TRBJ2-3; a weak D match, TRBD2 (5 bases). V gave up 7 bases and J gave up 4 bases, with 12 bases separating them. The V gene's germline CDR1 is SNHLY and CDR2 FYNNEI. The CDR3 is 13 amino acids. The CDR3 here is CASIRTRADTQYF. CDR3 nucleotide sequence: TGTGCCAGCATCAGGACTCGTGCAGATACGCAGTATTTT.

The chain is built from TRBV4-2 and TRBJ2-3; D is perhaps TRBD2 (6 bases). V lost 4 bases and J lost 0, with 11 bases in between. Germline CDR1 LGHNA, CDR2 YNFKEQ. The CDR3 spans 15 residues. The CDR3 DNA is TGTGCCAGCAGCCCGGAGGGTTCTAGCACAGATACGCAGTATTTT. Translating it yields CASSPEGSSTDTQYF.

This clonotype came up many times. The chain combines TRBV11-3 with TRBJ2-1; D is undetermined. V was trimmed by 0 bases and J by 10 bases, leaving 4 bases between them. The CDR3 is 11 residues long. Germline CDR1 reads SGHNT; CDR2 reads YENEEA. CDR3 amino acids: CASSLDREQFF. The CDR3 coding sequence is TGTGCCAGCAGCTTAGATCGCGAGCAGTTCTTC.